The text below deals with one T cell receptor beta chain. Measured with immunoSEQ multiplex PCR; TCRdb has only the in-frame clones, and not every one. The top ten clones hold 0.13% to 0.15% of a sample with tens of thousands of clones, approximately 93% of them seen once. From germline, CDR1 is MDHEN and CDR2 SYDVKM. The CDR3 is 13 residues long. J gave up 6 bases and V 7 bases, and 5 bases lay outside the gene matches. This entry is derived from a study of T cell changes during pregnancy in multiple sclerosis. The sequence derives from a female donor with multiple sclerosis, enrolled in a pregnancy study. V gene TRBV28 combines with J gene TRBJ2-3; 9 positions match TRBD1. The sequencing here drew on CD4+ T cells from peripheral blood mononuclear cells, taken after pregnancy. CDR3 sequence (DNA): TGTGCCAGCACGACAGGGGGATGGGATACGCAGTATTTT. Its translation: CASTTGGWDTQYF.